The present T cell receptor beta chain was sequenced within a study of blood T cell repertoires in COVID-19. Turning to the study itself: Sites in the United States, Italy and Spain provided acute and convalescent COVID-19 samples.

The CDR3 extends over 14 amino acids. The germline V gene has CDR1 SGHTA and CDR2 FQGNSA. Trimming stripped 4 bases from V and 2 bases from J, with 9 bases between. Clones were read by immunoSEQ multiplex PCR, and TCRdb kept only the in-frame ones, dropping some. The sample gives about 75,000 clones, 74% of which show up once; 2.6% is in the top ten. The sequenced sample consisted of peripheral blood. The receptor comes from a human donor with acute or convalescent COVID-19. The donor label of this sample is uncertain. This sequence joins TRBV7-2 and TRBJ1-5, with D maybe TRBD1 (5 bases). Here the CDR3 DNA reads TGTGCCAGCAGCTCGACAGATCGCAATCAGCCCCAGCATTTT. Protein sequence: CASSSTDRNQPQHF. The variable domain in full, completed from reference TRBV7-2 and TRBJ1-5, reads GAGVSQSPSNKVTEKGKDVELRCDPISGHTALYWYRQSLGQGLEFLIYFQGNSAPDKSGLPSDRFSAERTGGSVSTLTIQRTQQEDSAVYLCASSSTDRNQPQHFGDGTRLSIL.